This T cell receptor (beta chain) was sequenced for a study of tumor and adjacent non-tumor tissue in lung cancer. The germline V gene has CDR1 SGHNT and CDR2 YENEEA. The CDR3 has 14 residues. Three rounds of nested PCR, following a modified ARM-PCR protocol, produced the TCRbeta library. TCRdb reprocessed the multiplex PCR reads with MiXCR, giving one entry per CDR3 protein. Of around 200,000 distinct CDR3 sequences listed, around 71% are singletons. This sample's RNA came from whole unsorted tissue. Comments on this clonotype: The conserved final phenylalanine or tryptophan is absent from the CDR3, which likely points to a read error.

The specimen sequenced was lung tumor tissue. The clonotype originates from a man aged 55 to 70 with non-small cell lung cancer. The J gene is TRBJ2-5, the V gene TRBV11-3; D gene uncertain. CDR3 residues: CTSSLFLDQETQYI. The CDR3 DNA reads TGTACCAGCAGCTTATTCCTAGACCAAGAGACCCAGTACATC.